There are many counts of the clone carrying this TCR beta chain. Amplified TCR beta CDR3 regions derived from RNA transcripts. An initial round of RT-PCR targeting the TCR CDR3 relied on the HTBI primer set. MiXCR, applied by TCRdb to the multiplex PCR reads, yields one record per CDR3 protein. The sample has 250,000 to 300,000 distinct CDR3 sequences; 10% to 15% are singletons. This specimen comes from a study of T cells in Graves' hyperthyroidism and ophthalmopathy. The CDR3 has 12 residues. CDR1 is ENHRY and CDR2 is SYGVKD in the germline V gene. The V end was cut by 10 bases, the J end by 2 bases, with 9 bases between.

The genes are TRBV10-3 and TRBJ1-5; D is uncertain. This receptor was taken from a woman aged 25 to 45 with Graves' hyperthyroidism that later progressed to Graves' ophthalmopathy. The source material was blood. Here the CDR3 DNA reads TGTGCCAGTTCCCAAGGCAATCAGCCCCAGCATTTT. Its protein product is CASSQGNQPQHF.